The TCR beta chain under discussion was sequenced for a study of T cell responses to AZD1222 COVID-19 vaccine. Across the whole study: Second-dose recipients at about 4 or about 12 weeks were treated as one pooled group.

Data came from immunoSEQ multiplex PCR; TCRdb stores just in-frame clones and leaves some out. The sample carries around 86,000 clones, around 87% recorded once. As for this clone: Its antigen is unknown.

Study outcomes and limitations: Donors, mostly white British, included more females; clonal diversity was possibly underestimated. Researchers took repertoire samples only after the peak T cell response had come. Spike-spanning, vaccine-associated CD4 TCRs were dominant at 160-218 and 743-854.

Trimming cost V 0 bases and J 6 bases, with 3 bases left between them. The CDR3 is 11 residues long. The germline V gene encodes CDR1 MNHEY and CDR2 SVGAGI. The source of this sequence is an adult in good health. The chain joins TRBV6-5 to TRBJ2-7; D remains ambiguous. This specimen was peripheral blood, taken on day 0 of AZD1222 vaccination. The CDR3: CASSYSREQYF. CDR3 nucleotide sequence: TGTGCCAGCAGTTACTCGCGCGAGCAGTACTTC.